This note documents a single T cell receptor beta chain sequence. CDR3 length: 14 amino acids. Germline loops: CDR1 SGHVS, CDR2 FNYEAQ. Trimming removed 5 bases at V and 1 base at J, with 10 bases between. Methods used by the authors: Quantification of nucleated cells was approximated via reference gene primer amplification. Produced via immunoSEQ multiplex PCR; TCRdb's table is partial and in-frame only. V, J and clone size are taken as reported in that table, and D and trimming were inferred from the DNA itself. The sample includes roughly 27,000 clones, over 75% seen only once; the top ten take approximately 5.9%. The sample originates from a study of blood T cell repertoires in COVID-19. Study summary: The study drew acute and convalescent COVID-19 samples from the United States, Italy and Spain. Nucleic acid was either cDNA or gDNA, and it came from T cells, B-cell-depleted T cells, or PBMCs.

The TCR comes from a human donor in a cohort sampled during active COVID-19. The sequenced sample was peripheral blood. V and J are TRBV7-6 and TRBJ2-3; D possibly corresponds to TRBD1 (5 bases). CDR3 sequence: CASSGGAGTDTQYF. The CDR3 DNA sequence: TGTGCCAGCAGCGGTGGGGCAGGCACAGATACGCAGTATTTT. Looking up the rest from reference TRBV7-6 and TRBJ2-3 gives the full variable domain: GAGVSQSPRYKVTKRGQDVALRCDPISGHVSLYWYRQALGQGPEFLTYFNYEAQQDKSGLPNDRFSAERPEGSISTLTIQRTEQRDSAMYRCASSGGAGTDTQYFGPGTRLTVL.